The clone carrying this T cell receptor (beta chain) has more than one count but fewer than ten. Its antigen is unknown. Tumor samples were taken before definitive surgery or chemotherapy. Only in-frame clones appear in the TCRdb table, and some are missing; sequencing was by immunoSEQ multiplex PCR. The top ten hold roughly 10% of the sample, which has about 8,600 clones, around 72% seen once. This specimen comes from a study of high-grade serous ovarian cancer treatment subgroups. About the research overall: Each sample yielded on average about 7,000 unique TCR beta rearrangements from over 12,000 reads. The study, taken as a whole, reports: Tumors within one patient showed repertoire similarity of roughly 0.11 to 0.8. Without spatial data, bulk sequencing limits insight into HGSC tumor diversity.

Germline CDR1 SNHLY, CDR2 FYNNEI. J was trimmed by 4 bases and V by 4 bases; bases with no gene match: 4. The CDR3 has 15 amino acids. The sample comprised tumor tissue. The sequence was collected from a human donor with high-grade serous ovarian cancer. The J gene is TRBJ2-3, the V gene TRBV2, with 11 bases fitting TRBD2. The chain's CDR3 is CASSGSGRAPDTQYF. The CDR3 bases are TGTGCCAGCAGTGGTAGCGGGAGGGCCCCAGATACGCAGTATTTT.